These 21 T cell receptor beta chains originate from one sample sequenced in a study of breast tumors, draining lymph nodes, adjacent tissues. TCRdb re-derived calls from the multiplex PCR reads in MiXCR, one entry per CDR3 protein. The table records 70,000 to 85,000 distinct CDR3 sequences, roughly a fifth of them present only once. Axillary draining lymph nodes of breast cancer patients supplied the node samples. The sample consisted of axillary lymph node tissue. The receptors come from a female donor with breast cancer. Some clones in this sample may be carry-over from other donors' samples.

This clonotype was counted at least ten times. V and J are TRBV20-1 and TRBJ2-3; 12 bases agree with TRBD2. CDR1 is DFQATT, CDR2 SNEGSKA, per germline (reference sequence). V dropped 4 bases and J dropped 8; count of bases not matched to a gene: 13. This CDR3 is 16 amino acids long. In nucleotides, the CDR3 is TGCAGTGCTATACCCCTCCGACTAGCGGGAGAGGGTACGCAGTATTTT. Translation: CSAIPLRLAGEGTQYF.

This clonotype was seen many times. J is TRBJ1-5 and V is TRBV12-3 or TRBV12-4; unclear D gene. Between the trimmed V and J ends, which lost 5 bases and 7 bases, there was a span of 9 bases. This CDR3 comprises 12 residues. This CDR3 reads CASSIPPQPQHF. The DNA for the CDR3 is TGTGCCAGCAGTATCCCCCCCCAGCCCCAGCATTTT.

In its sample, this clonotype was seen many times. The chain uses TRBV28 and TRBJ2-7; no reliable D call. This CDR3 has 13 amino acids. Germline V gene lookup returns CDR1 MDHEN and CDR2 SYDVKM. The germline V and J ends were trimmed by 6 bases and 3 bases, with 12 bases remaining between them. The CDR3 here is CASRNPELYEQYF. CDR3 nucleotides: TGTGCCAGCAGGAACCCGGAACTCTACGAGCAGTACTTC.

This clonotype has a count of ten or more. V gene TRBV24-1 combines with J gene TRBJ2-5, with 9 bases identical to TRBD1. The junction had 8 bases not matched to a gene; V was cut back by 2 bases and J by 5 bases. Germline values: CDR1 KGHDR, CDR2 SFDVKD. The CDR3 totals 16 residues. The CDR3 sequence is CATSDSLQGAGETQYF. In DNA form, the CDR3 reads TGTGCCACCAGTGATTCGTTACAGGGGGCTGGGGAGACCCAGTACTTC.

In this sample, this clonotype turned up many times. The rearrangement joins TRBV19 to TRBJ2-2; TRBD2 might be the D (5 bases). Germline V gene lookup returns CDR1 LNHDA and CDR2 SQIVND (reference sequence). CDR3 size: 14 residues. V was cut by 3 bases and J by 6 bases, with 11 bases left in between. The DNA for the CDR3 is TGTGCCAGTAGTATGAGCGGTAGTGCCGGGGAGCTGTTTTTT. It yields the protein CASSMSGSAGELFF.

This clonotype was seen ten or more times. The rearrangement uses TRBV7-2 and TRBJ2-7, with 7 bases matching TRBD1. The CDR3 has 14 residues. CDR1 and CDR2 from the germline V gene are SGHTA and FQGNSA. Trimming removed 4 bases from V and 0 bases from J; junction bases left unmatched: 3. The DNA for the CDR3 is TGTGCCAGCAGCTCGACAGGGAGCTCCTACGAGCAGTACTTC. It yields the protein CASSSTGSSYEQYF.

This clonotype was counted many times. The V call is TRBV6-2 or TRBV6-3, the J call TRBJ2-1; the D gene is possibly TRBD1 (6 bases). CDR1 is MNHEY and CDR2 is SVGEGT in the germline V gene. The CDR3 spans 13 residues. V was cut by 5 bases and J by 7 bases, with 12 bases left in between. DNA for the CDR3: TGTGCCAGCAGTCCCTCGGGGACAAATGAGCAGTTCTTC. This sequence encodes CASSPSGTNEQFF.

This clonotype was seen repeatedly, ten times or more. A read error may account for a junction end that differs from germline. The chain's CDR3 is CASSAGGGPGVTQYF. CDR3 nucleotide sequence: TGTGCTAGCAGCGCTGGCGGAGGGCCGGGAGTTACGCAGTATTTT. The chain has TRBV7-7 and TRBJ2-3, with a weak D call TRBD2 (6 bases). This CDR3 has 15 amino acids. Germline values: CDR1 SSHAT, CDR2 FNYEAQ (reference sequence). Looking up the rest from reference TRBV7-7 and TRBJ2-3 gives the full variable domain: GAGVSQSPRYKVTKRGQDVTLRCDPISSHATLYWYQQALGQGPEFLTYFNYEAQPDKSGLPSDRFSAERPEGSISTLTIQRTEQRDSAMYRCASSAGGGPGVTQYFGPGTRLTVL.

In this sample, this clonotype turned up a few times. One base away lies a much larger clone, so this may be a sequencing read error. V and J are TRBV7-9 and TRBJ2-3, with 11 bases matching TRBD1. The length of the CDR3 is 15 residues. Germline V gives CDR1 SEHNR, CDR2 FQNEAQ (reference sequence). The CDR3 DNA sequence: TGTGCCAGCGGCTTAGGGACAGGGGGTGGAGATACGCAGTATTTT. Its translation: CASGLGTGGGDTQYF.

This clonotype was counted many times. The rearrangement links TRBV7-9 to TRBJ2-2; weak D call: TRBD1 (6 bases). Between the trimmed V and J ends, which lost 4 bases and 4 bases, there was a span of 7 bases. The CDR3 totals 13 residues. In germline, CDR1 is SEHNR, CDR2 FQNEAQ (reference sequence). The CDR3 region has the DNA TGTGCCAGCAGCTCCAGGGGCACCGGGGAGCTGTTTTTT. Translating it yields CASSSRGTGELFF. Variable domain in full (rest from reference TRBV7-9 and TRBJ2-2): DTGVSQNPRHKITKRGQNVTFRCDPISEHNRLYWYRQTLGQGPEFLTYFQNEAQLEKSRLLSDRFSAERPKGSFSTLEIQRTEQGDSAMYLCASSSRGTGELFFGEGSRLTVL.

This clonotype was recorded a few times. J is TRBJ2-3 and V is TRBV27; D unclear. Germline CDR1 and CDR2: MNHEY and SMNVEV (reference sequence). This CDR3 comprises 13 residues. V lost 6 bases to trimming and J lost 1 base, with 8 bases between them. CDR3 in DNA: TGTGCCAGCAGCCATGCTGGCACAGATACGCAGTATTTT. Amino acids: CASSHAGTDTQYF.

This clonotype was counted at least ten times. V is TRBV7-2 and J is TRBJ2-1; 7 bases align to TRBD2. Germline assignment: CDR1 SGHTA and CDR2 FQGNSA. The CDR3 consists of 14 residues. The V and J ends lost 5 bases and 4 bases, in that order; junction bases with no gene match: 5. The CDR3 protein is CASSPTSEYNEQFF. In DNA, the CDR3 is TGTGCCAGCAGCCCTACTAGCGAATACAATGAGCAGTTCTTC.

This clonotype was recorded many times. This chain connects TRBV7-2 to TRBJ1-2, with a tentative D call TRBD1 (5 bases). There are 13 residues in the CDR3. The germline V and J ends were trimmed by 4 bases and 8 bases, with 14 bases remaining between them. Germline V CDR1 and CDR2: SGHTA, FQGNSA. Here the CDR3 reads CASSSTAGSGYTF. CDR3 sequence (DNA): TGTGCCAGCAGCTCCACCGCAGGGAGCGGCTACACCTTC.

This clonotype was detected many times. The rearrangement links TRBV6-5 to TRBJ2-7; 7 positions match TRBD2. The CDR3 runs to 13 residues. Trimming at V came to 6 bases and at J to 1 base, leaving 3 bases not matched to a gene. Germline V gene lookup returns CDR1 MNHEY and CDR2 SVGAGI. CDR3 bases: TGTGCCAGCAGCTCTAGCGGATCCTACGAGCAGTACTTC. This translates into CASSSSGSYEQYF.

The V gene is TRBV3-1, the J gene TRBJ1-3; 7 nucleotides match TRBD1. V was clipped by 4 bases and J by 5 bases; unmatched bases: 5. The germline V gene encodes CDR1 LGHDT and CDR2 YNNKEL (reference sequence). The CDR3 sequence is 14 residues long. For the CDR3, the DNA is TGTGCCAGCAGCCCGACAGGGAATAGAAACACCATATATTTT. Translating it yields CASSPTGNRNTIYF.

The chain combines TRBV20-1 with TRBJ2-3; D is undetermined. In germline, CDR1 is DFQATT, CDR2 SNEGSKA (reference sequence). This CDR3 spans 13 amino acids. V was pared by 8 bases and J by 1 base, with 13 bases between. The DNA of the CDR3 is TGCAGTCATCCCCGGAAGGGCACAGATACGCAGTATTTT. Encoded protein: CSHPRKGTDTQYF.

This clonotype was detected ten times or more. This chain links TRBV19 with TRBJ2-3; 9 bases are a match to TRBD2. The CDR3 is made up of 14 amino acids. Germline V lookup: CDR1 LNHDA, CDR2 SQIVND (reference sequence). With V trimmed by 7 bases and J by 5 bases, 7 bases remained unmatched. CDR3 protein: CASNLAGLGDTQYF. In DNA, the CDR3 is TGTGCCAGTAACCTAGCGGGATTGGGAGATACGCAGTATTTT.

This clonotype was counted many times. The CDR3 DNA reads TGTGCCAGCAGCGCCGGCAGCTACGAGCAGTACTTC. Amino acid sequence: CASSAGSYEQYF. The chain combines TRBV7-6 with TRBJ2-7, with unresolved D. CDR3 length equals 12 residues. V dropped 5 bases and J dropped 3 bases, with 8 bases sitting between them. Germline V lookup: CDR1 SGHVS, CDR2 FNYEAQ.

The sample holds a few counts of this clonotype. J is TRBJ2-7 and V is TRBV28; 11 nucleotides align to TRBD2. V lost 5 bases to trimming and J lost 6 bases; unmatched junction nucleotides: 15. The CDR3 is 17 residues long. Germline CDR1 MDHEN, CDR2 SYDVKM. CDR3 nucleotide sequence: TGTGCCAGCAGTACTCCTTGGGGGACTAGCGGAACTAGCGAGCAGTACTTC. The encoded protein is CASSTPWGTSGTSEQYF.

The sample holds many counts of this clonotype. CDR3 sequence reads: CSASDLSVSYEQYF. CDR3 sequence (DNA): TGCAGTGCTAGTGATTTAAGCGTTTCCTACGAGCAGTACTTC. V gene TRBV20-1 combines with J gene TRBJ2-7; D gene uncertain. The germline gives CDR1 DFQATT, CDR2 SNEGSKA (reference sequence). The length of the CDR3 is 14 residues. V was cut by 3 bases and J by 1 base, with 13 bases left in between.

This clonotype was observed many times. The chain links TRBV20-1 to TRBJ2-7; 9 bases agree with TRBD2. The CDR3 runs to 13 residues. Germline V lookup: CDR1 DFQATT, CDR2 SNEGSKA (reference sequence). Trimming took 1 base from V and 5 from J; bases not matched to a gene: 3. CDR3 bases: TGCAGTGCTAGAGGTTTAGCGGGAGACGAGCAGTACTTC. It translates to CSARGLAGDEQYF.